This TCR beta chain came from a study of cytomegalovirus exposure and HLA in healthy donors. Study observations and caveats: Whilst most TCR sequences proved rare, a subset of public TCRs occurred across many donors. In the 95 to 150 validation repertoires, approximately 94% of cluster scores exceeded 0, per a later analysis.

The CDR3 is 13 residues long. Trimming took off 8 bases at V and 3 bases at J, with 10 bases between the two ends. CDR1 and CDR2 (germline): SGHTA, FQGTGA. Profiling relied on immunoSEQ multiplex PCR, and the TCRdb table lists in-frame clones only, not all of them. The top ten clones hold less than 3.5% of a sample with approximately 150,000 clones, roughly nine tenths of them seen once. There are a few counts of this clone. The antigen is unknown. Sequencing used PBMCs. The chain links TRBV7-3 to TRBJ2-2; TRBD2 might be the D (5 bases). This sequence originates from a young man in good health and CMV-seropositive. This CDR3 reads CASRADYTGELFF. In nucleotides, the CDR3 is TGTGCCAGCCGTGCGGACTACACCGGGGAGCTGTTTTTT.